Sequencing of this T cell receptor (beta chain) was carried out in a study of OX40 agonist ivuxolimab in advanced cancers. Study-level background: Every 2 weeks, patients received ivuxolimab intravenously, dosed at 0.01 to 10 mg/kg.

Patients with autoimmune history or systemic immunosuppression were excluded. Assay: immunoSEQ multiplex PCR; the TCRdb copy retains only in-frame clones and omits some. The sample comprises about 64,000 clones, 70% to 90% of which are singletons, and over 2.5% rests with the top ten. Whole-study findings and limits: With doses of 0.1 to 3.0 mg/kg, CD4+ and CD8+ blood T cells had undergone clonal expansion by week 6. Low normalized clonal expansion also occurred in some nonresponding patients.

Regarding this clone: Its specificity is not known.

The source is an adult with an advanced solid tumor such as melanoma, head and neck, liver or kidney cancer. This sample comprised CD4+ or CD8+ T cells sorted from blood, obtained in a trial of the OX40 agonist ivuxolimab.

CDR3 amino acids: CAWSKGGAGNTIYF. As DNA, the CDR3 is TGTGCCTGGAGTAAGGGGGGGGCTGGAAACACCATATATTTT. This chain connects TRBV30 to TRBJ1-3, with D possibly TRBD1 on 6 matching bases. The CDR3 sequence is 14 residues long. CDR1 and CDR2 from the germline V gene are GTSNPN and SVGIG (reference sequence). Trimming left V 2 bases short and J 2 bases short, with 10 bases between.